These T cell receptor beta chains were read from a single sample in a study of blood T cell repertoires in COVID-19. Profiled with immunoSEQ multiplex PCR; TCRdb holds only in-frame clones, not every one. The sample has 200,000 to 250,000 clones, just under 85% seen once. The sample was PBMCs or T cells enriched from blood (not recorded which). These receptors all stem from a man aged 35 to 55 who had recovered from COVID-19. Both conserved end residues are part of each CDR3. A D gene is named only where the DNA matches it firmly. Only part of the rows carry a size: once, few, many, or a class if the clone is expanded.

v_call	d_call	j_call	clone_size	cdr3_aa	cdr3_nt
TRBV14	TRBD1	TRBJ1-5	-	CASSEKQGADQPQHF	TGTGCCAGCAGCGAAAAGCAGGGGGCTGATCAGCCCCAGCATTTT
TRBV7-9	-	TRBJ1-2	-	CASSLIAGDLNYGYTF	TGTGCCAGCAGCTTAATTGCAGGGGACCTTAACTATGGCTACACCTTC
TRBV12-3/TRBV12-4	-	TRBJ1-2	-	CASSRESYGYTF	TGTGCCAGCAGTCGGGAAAGCTATGGCTACACCTTC
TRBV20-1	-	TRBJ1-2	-	CSAQLGYGYTF	TGCAGTGCCCAACTTGGCTATGGCTACACCTTC
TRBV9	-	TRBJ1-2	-	CASSDRTYGYTF	TGTGCCAGCAGCGACCGCACTTATGGCTACACCTTC
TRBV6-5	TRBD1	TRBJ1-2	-	CASSYSRTTGGEGYTF	TGTGCCAGCAGTTACTCGCGAACGACAGGGGGCGAAGGCTACACCTTC
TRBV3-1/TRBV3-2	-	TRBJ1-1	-	CASSQGVGTLVTEAFF	TGTGCCAGCAGCCAAGGGGTAGGGACACTCGTCACTGAAGCTTTCTTT
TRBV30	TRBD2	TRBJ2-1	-	CGFSSGGSYNEQFF	TGTGGCTTTAGTAGCGGGGGCTCCTACAATGAGCAGTTCTTC
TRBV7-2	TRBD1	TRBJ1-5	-	CASSFQGASSNQPQHF	TGTGCCAGCAGCTTTCAGGGGGCTAGTAGCAATCAGCCCCAGCATTTT
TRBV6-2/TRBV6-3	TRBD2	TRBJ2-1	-	CASGDLLASARSLYNEQFF	TGTGCCAGCGGTGACTTACTAGCGAGTGCCCGCTCCCTTTACAATGAGCAGTTCTTC
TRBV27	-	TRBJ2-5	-	CASSFKTPAETQYF	TGTGCCAGCAGTTTTAAGACACCGGCGGAGACCCAGTACTTC
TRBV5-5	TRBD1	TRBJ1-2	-	CASSSRWGQGAESYTF	TGTGCCAGCAGCTCTCGCTGGGGACAGGGGGCAGAGAGCTACACCTTC
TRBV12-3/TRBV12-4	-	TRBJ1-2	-	CASSFGGGDGYTF	TGTGCCAGCAGTTTTGGTGGAGGCGATGGCTACACCTTC
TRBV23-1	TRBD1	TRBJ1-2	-	CASSQSYRGPENF	TGCGCCAGCAGTCAATCGTACAGGGGGCCCGAAAACTTC
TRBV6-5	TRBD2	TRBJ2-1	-	CASRQTSGRAEQFF	TGTGCCAGCAGACAAACTAGCGGGAGGGCCGAGCAGTTCTTC
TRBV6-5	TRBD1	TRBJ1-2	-	CASRDRGRGYTF	TGTGCCAGCAGGGACAGGGGGCGTGGCTACACCTTC
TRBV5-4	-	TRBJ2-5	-	CASSARDSQETQYF	TGTGCCAGCAGCGCGCGGGATTCCCAAGAGACCCAGTACTTC
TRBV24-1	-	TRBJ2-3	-	CATSDVLASDTQYF	TGTGCCACCAGTGACGTCCTAGCGAGTGATACGCAGTATTTT
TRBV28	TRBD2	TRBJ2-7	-	CASSPGTTHYEQYF	TGTGCCAGCAGTCCGGGGACTACTCACTACGAGCAGTACTTC
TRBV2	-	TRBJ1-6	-	CASSLLDRLNSPLHF	TGTGCCAGCAGTTTACTAGACAGGTTGAATTCACCCCTCCACTTT
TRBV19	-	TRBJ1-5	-	CASSIGGGYQPQHF	TGTGCCAGTAGTATAGGGGGAGGATACCAGCCCCAGCATTTT
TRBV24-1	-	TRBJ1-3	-	CATSEPTGGSGNTIYF	TGTGCCACCAGTGAACCGACGGGGGGATCTGGAAACACCATATATTTT
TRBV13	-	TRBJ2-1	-	CASSWGEEQFF	TGTGCCAGCAGCTGGGGCGAGGAGCAGTTCTTC
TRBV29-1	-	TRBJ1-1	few	CSGGRPAEAFF	TGCAGCGGTGGGAGGCCGGCTGAAGCTTTCTTT